This T cell receptor (beta chain) was profiled in a study of PD-L1 blockade in urothelial cancer. Turning to the study itself: Patients' prior chemotherapy regimens numbered 0 to 3.

Sequenced by immunoSEQ multiplex PCR; TCRdb stores in-frame clones only, minus some. The table has tens of thousands of clones, 70% to 90% seen once; the top ten hold 2.4%. Trimming stripped 0 bases from V and 5 bases from J, with 9 bases between. CDR1 and CDR2 (germline): SGHDT, YYEEEE. The CDR3 consists of 13 residues. Indicated time point: peripheral blood 6 weeks after treatment start. This receptor was taken from a man aged 55 to 70 with urothelial cancer. Source: PBMCs, taken around atezolizumab (anti-PD-L1) treatment. V usage is TRBV5-6 and J usage is TRBJ2-7, with D perhaps matching TRBD1 (5 bases). The CDR3 here is CASSLVQGDEQYF. In DNA, the CDR3 is TGTGCCAGCAGCTTGGTGCAGGGCGACGAGCAGTACTTC.